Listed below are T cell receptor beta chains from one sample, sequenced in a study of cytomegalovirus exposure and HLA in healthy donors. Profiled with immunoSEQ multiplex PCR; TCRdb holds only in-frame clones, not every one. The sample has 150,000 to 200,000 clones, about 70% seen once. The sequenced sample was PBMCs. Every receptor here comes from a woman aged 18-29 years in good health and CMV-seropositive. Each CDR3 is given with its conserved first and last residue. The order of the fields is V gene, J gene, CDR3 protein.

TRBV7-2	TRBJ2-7	CASSQEQGASYEQYF
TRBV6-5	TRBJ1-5	CASRTGTTSNQPQHF
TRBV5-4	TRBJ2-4	CASSLSGSGGTAKNIQYF
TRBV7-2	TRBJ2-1	CASSRPRTSGGSTYNEQFF
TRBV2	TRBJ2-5	CATRTGGRTQYF
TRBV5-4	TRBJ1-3	CASSLGGTAGNTIYF
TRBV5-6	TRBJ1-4	CASSLQGTAGEKLFF
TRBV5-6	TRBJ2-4	CASSLAGGQNIQYF
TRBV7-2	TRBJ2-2	CASSQQVRGELFF
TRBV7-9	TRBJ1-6	CASSLDSGYNSPLHF
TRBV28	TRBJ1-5	CASSLVGRRAGPNQPQHF
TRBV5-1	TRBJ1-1	CASREQGITEAFF
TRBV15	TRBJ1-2	CATSRAGAMGYTF
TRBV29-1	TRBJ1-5	CSALVPNQPQHF
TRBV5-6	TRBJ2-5	CASSLGGGAQYF
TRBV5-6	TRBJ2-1	CASRSGQGRGNEQFF
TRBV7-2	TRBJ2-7	CASSFTGQAYEQYF
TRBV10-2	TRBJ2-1	CASSELAGAQFF
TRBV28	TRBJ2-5	CASSLGLQETQYF
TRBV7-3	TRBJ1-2	CASSLDRVTYGYTF
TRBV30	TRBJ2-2	CAWDPRGTGELFF
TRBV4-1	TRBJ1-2	CASSQDTGDRGYTF
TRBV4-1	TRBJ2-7	CASSLGTDSYEQYF
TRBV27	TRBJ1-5	CASSLEGGQPQHF
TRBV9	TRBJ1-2	CASSGFTGGVREGYTF
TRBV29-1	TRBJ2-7	CSVEVADSYEQYF
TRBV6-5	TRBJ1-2	CASSRDLYGYTF
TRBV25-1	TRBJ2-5	CASGPRGETQYF
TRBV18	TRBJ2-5	CASSPRLGTSGSGETQYF
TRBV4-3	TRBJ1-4	CASSETKRGYSHEKLFF
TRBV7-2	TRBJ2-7	CASTLGGRSYEQYF
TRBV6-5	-	CASRPGTGGHEQYF
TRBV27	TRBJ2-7	CASGPGGSSYEQYF
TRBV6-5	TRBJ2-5	CASSYSPGTGARWYF
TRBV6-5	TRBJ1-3	CASRQGLPGNTIYF
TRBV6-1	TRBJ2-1	CASQEGLAALGEQFF
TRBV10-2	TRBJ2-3	CASSVGGSPDTQYF
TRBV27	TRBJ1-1	CASSRGQLSTEAFF
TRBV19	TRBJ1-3	CASSIPVSGNTIYF
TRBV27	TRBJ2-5	CASSESGGSPRNF
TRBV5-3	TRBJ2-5	CARNDFRAGLYQETQYF
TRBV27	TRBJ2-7	CASSSRLSGTLYEQYF
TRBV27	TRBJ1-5	CASSLQGSNQPQHF